The source of this T cell receptor beta chain is a study of blood T cell repertoires in COVID-19. In the study overall: Sources were T cells, B-cell-depleted T cells, or PBMCs; the material itself was cDNA or gDNA.

V was pared by 6 bases and J by 6 bases, with 16 bases between. The germline V gene has CDR1 SGDLS and CDR2 YYNGEE. The CDR3 length is 13 residues. In the authors' workflow: Cell counts per sample came from amplifying reference gene primers. TCRdb's copy holds only in-frame clones and misses some; the assay was immunoSEQ multiplex PCR. That table supplies the V and J calls and clone size; D and trimming were determined from the DNA. This repertoire shows some 150,000 clones, 75% to 85% found once; its top ten account for more than 3.5%. Sample: peripheral blood. This chain connects TRBV9 to TRBJ2-7; tentatively, D is TRBD2 (5 bases). The source of this sequence is a woman aged 80 or older with active or convalescent COVID-19. The DNA for the CDR3 is TGTGCCAGCAACCGGGATCCAACTAGCGAGCAGTACTTC. Amino acid sequence: CASNRDPTSEQYF.